The 4 T cell receptor beta chains reported below all come from one sample, sequenced in a study of cytomegalovirus exposure and HLA in healthy donors (dated by TCRdb to 2015 to 2018). Receptors were amplified or captured by the immunoSEQ multiplex PCR assay. The multiplex PCR relied on a mix of 60 forward primers for TCR Vbeta segments and 13 reverse primers for TCR Jbeta segments. TCRdb re-hosts the immuneACCESS table, in-frame sequences only. Its copies lack some clones; in the studies checked, an unresolved V gene accounts for under half of them, and the cause for the rest is not known. The sample records about 90,000 clones, about 67% of which are singletons. The ten largest clones represent under 2.5% of the sample. The sequenced sample consisted of PBMCs. These receptor sequences come from a man aged 25-40 years in good health and CMV-seronegative.

This clone was counted only a few times. The chain combines TRBV30 with TRBJ2-1; D possibly corresponds to TRBD2 (6 bases). The V gene lost 8 bases and the J gene lost 7 bases, with 15 bases spanning the gap. CDR1 and CDR2 from the germline V gene are GTSNPN and SVGIG (reference sequence). This CDR3 region has 12 residues. The CDR3 nucleotides read TGTGCCCAGACTAGACTGGGGAATGAGCAGTTCTTC. It yields the protein CAQTRLGNEQFF.

The chain links TRBV10-3 to TRBJ2-3, with TRBD2 as a possible D gene (6 bases). CDR1 and CDR2 from the germline V gene are ENHRY and SYGVKD. The ends were cut back, 8 bases at V and 2 bases at J, with 14 bases in the middle. CDR3 length: 14 residues. The CDR3 nucleotides are TGTGCCATCGGAAGGGCGGGGCCCACAGATACGCAGTATTTT. It specifies CAIGRAGPTDTQYF.

This chain joins TRBV5-1 and TRBJ2-3, with 10 positions matching TRBD2. After removal of 6 bases from V and 1 base from J, the junction contained 11 bases not matched to a gene. CDR1 and CDR2 (germline): SGHRS, YFSETQ. The CDR3 covers 17 residues. DNA of the CDR3: TGCGCCAGCACCGATTATTTTACTAGCGGGGGCACAGATACGCAGTATTTT. This sequence encodes CASTDYFTSGGTDTQYF.

The rearrangement links TRBV4-2 to TRBJ2-3; maybe TRBD2 (6 bases). With 1 base removed from V and 4 bases from J, the gap between germline ends came to 9 bases. Germline V gene data show CDR1 as LGHNA and CDR2 as YNFKEQ. This CDR3 contains 14 residues. The DNA of the CDR3 is TGTGCCAGCAGCCAAGTTAGGGAGGCAGATACGCAGTATTTT. Protein sequence: CASSQVREADTQYF.